The next 19 T cell receptor beta chains were all read from a single sample in a study of T cell responses to AZD1222 COVID-19 vaccine. The assay was immunoSEQ multiplex PCR, and TCRdb's table has in-frame clones only and misses some. This table holds tens of thousands of clones, 70% to 90% found once. The material was peripheral blood, obtained on day 0 of AZD1222 vaccination. These receptors all come from an adult in good health.

This chain uses TRBV7-2 with TRBJ2-3; weak D call: TRBD1 (6 bases). Looked up from germline, CDR1 is SGHTA and CDR2 is FQGNSA. The CDR3 runs to 13 residues. V was shortened by 6 bases and J by 4 bases, with 11 bases between the two germline ends. The CDR3 region is CASRQGNSDTQYF. DNA for the CDR3: TGTGCCAGCAGACAGGGTAATTCAGATACGCAGTATTTT.

The rearrangement uses TRBV28 and TRBJ1-2; TRBD1 matches at 10 bases. With V trimmed by 9 bases and J by 8 bases, 9 bases remained unmatched. Germline CDR1 MDHEN, CDR2 SYDVKM. This CDR3 is built from 13 residues. CDR3 bases: TGTGCCAGTACCCGGGACAGGGGCTCCGGCTACACCTTC. This codes for CASTRDRGSGYTF.

This chain joins TRBV7-2 and TRBJ2-7, with D perhaps assigned TRBD1 or TRBD2 (6 bases each). There are 15 residues in the CDR3. Germline values: CDR1 SGHTA, CDR2 FQGNSA. V lost 3 bases, J lost 2 bases, and 14 bases lay in between. The CDR3: CASSFSRGGPYEQYF. CDR3 sequence (DNA): TGTGCCAGCAGCTTTTCCAGGGGAGGCCCCTACGAGCAGTACTTC.

The J gene is TRBJ1-4, the V gene TRBV2; 12 nucleotides line up with TRBD1. CDR1 SNHLY and CDR2 FYNNEI come from the germline V gene. V shed 2 bases, J shed 9 bases, and the junction held 4 bases outside the gene matches. The CDR3 covers 15 residues. Written as DNA, the CDR3 is TGTGCCAGCAGTGAACCGGGACAGGGGGCTAAAAAACTGTTTTTT. It specifies CASSEPGQGAKKLFF. Filled out from reference TRBV2 and TRBJ1-4, the complete variable domain reads EPEVTQTPSHQVTQMGQEVILRCVPISNHLYFYWYRQILGQKVEFLVSFYNNEISEKSEIFDDQFSVERPDGSNFTLKIRSTKLEDSAMYFCASSEPGQGAKKLFFGSGTQLSVL.

The rearrangement links TRBV5-4 to TRBJ2-1; 12 bases map to TRBD2. The germline V gene has CDR1 SGHNT and CDR2 YYREEE (reference sequence). The V and J ends lost 7 bases and 9 bases, in that order; junction bases with no gene match: 14. The length of the CDR3 is 16 residues. Here the CDR3 reads CASSGLAGYGMGEQFF. CDR3 DNA sequence: TGTGCCAGCTCCGGACTAGCGGGATATGGAATGGGTGAGCAGTTCTTC.

The CDR3 DNA sequence: TGCGCCAGCAGCTCGGTGACTAGCGGCAACTTAGAGCAGTTCTTC. As protein: CASSSVTSGNLEQFF. The rearrangement links TRBV5-1 to TRBJ2-1; TRBD2 agrees at 9 bases. Germline V gene data show CDR1 as SGHRS and CDR2 as YFSETQ. The V segment lost 3 bases and the J segment 10 bases; nucleotides outside the gene matches: 11. The CDR3 consists of 15 residues.

The CDR3 DNA is TGCGCCAGCCGACTTAACTTGGGCAGCCCGAACTCCTACGAGCAGTACTTC. Translated, it gives CASRLNLGSPNSYEQYF. The chain links TRBV5-1 to TRBJ2-7; D not certain. Deletions cut 7 bases from V and 0 bases from J, with 23 bases between. This CDR3 region has 17 residues. Germline V gene lookup returns CDR1 SGHRS and CDR2 YFSETQ. Combining the CDR3 with reference TRBV5-1 and TRBJ2-7 gives the whole variable domain KAGVTQTPRYLIKTRGQQVTLSCSPISGHRSVSWYQQTPGQGLQFLFEYFSETQRNKGNFPGRFSGRQFSNSRSEMNVSTLELGDSALYLCASRLNLGSPNSYEQYFGPGTRLTVT.

This clone was seen a few times. The chain joins TRBV7-2 to TRBJ1-5; TRBD1 is a possible D gene (5 bases). Trimming cost V 4 bases and J 5 bases, with 27 bases left between them. CDR3 length equals 19 residues. CDR1 SGHTA and CDR2 FQGNSA come from the germline V gene. The CDR3 DNA sequence: TGTGCCAGCAGCTCCCTCCAAGGGGACCCAGGGTGGGGCCATCAGCCCCAGCATTTT. It codes for CASSSLQGDPGWGHQPQHF. Supplemented by reference TRBV7-2 and TRBJ1-5, the full variable domain reads GAGVSQSPSNKVTEKGKDVELRCDPISGHTALYWYRQSLGQGLEFLIYFQGNSAPDKSGLPSDRFSAERTGGSVSTLTIQRTQQEDSAVYLCASSSLQGDPGWGHQPQHFGDGTRLSIL.

This clone came up once. The V and J genes are TRBV29-1 and TRBJ1-1; D unclear. CDR3 length: 13 amino acids. Germline CDR1 is SQVTM and CDR2 is ANQGSEA. V was pared by 2 bases and J by 1 base, with 8 bases between. The CDR3 DNA reads as TGCAGCGTTGAACACAGACCGAACACTGAAGCTTTCTTT. The encoded protein is CSVEHRPNTEAFF. The whole variable domain, remainder taken from reference TRBV29-1 and TRBJ1-1, is SAVISQKPSRDICQRGTSLTIQCQVDSQVTMMFWYRQQPGQSLTLIATANQGSEATYESGFVIDKFPISRPNLTFSTLTVSNMSPEDSSIYLCSVEHRPNTEAFFGQGTRLTVV.

The rearrangement uses TRBV4-1 and TRBJ1-4; the D is unclear. The V gene's germline CDR1 is MGHRA and CDR2 YSYEKL. This CDR3 region has 15 residues. With 3 bases removed from V and 10 bases from J, the gap between germline ends came to 18 bases. The CDR3 coding sequence is TGCGCCAGCAGCCATCCACCGGCGCGGCGAGGAAAACTGTTTTTT. Translating it yields CASSHPPARRGKLFF.

The chain employs TRBV29-1 and TRBJ1-5, with D hard to call. With 4 bases removed from V and 3 bases from J, the gap between germline ends came to 10 bases. The CDR3 is 13 amino acids. Germline CDR1 reads SQVTM; CDR2 reads ANQGSEA. The DNA for the CDR3 is TGCAGCGTTGCCCAGGACGTCAATCAGCCCCAGCATTTT. Translating gives CSVAQDVNQPQHF.

The chain carries TRBV6-2 or TRBV6-3 and TRBJ2-7; D gene uncertain. The V and J ends lost 6 bases and 2 bases respectively, with 11 bases between them. Germline CDR1 MNHEY, CDR2 SVGEGT. The CDR3 has 13 residues. The CDR3 protein is CASSSTATYEQYF. The CDR3 coding sequence is TGTGCCAGCAGCTCCACAGCCACCTACGAGCAGTACTTC.

J is TRBJ2-3 and V is TRBV28; D possibly uses TRBD1 or TRBD2 (5 bases each). Deletions cut 6 bases from V and 3 bases from J, with 19 bases between. The length of the CDR3 is 16 residues. The germline V gene encodes CDR1 MDHEN and CDR2 SYDVKM. CDR3 sequence (DNA): TGTGCCAGCAGCTCGGGACCATCCCCTTCAACAGATACGCAGTATTTT. Translated, it gives CASSSGPSPSTDTQYF.

V gene TRBV28 combines with J gene TRBJ2-7; 9 nucleotides align to TRBD2. Germline trimming cut 2 bases from V and 2 bases from J; bases unmatched to any gene: 4. The CDR3 length is 15 residues. Germline V lookup: CDR1 MDHEN, CDR2 SYDVKM. In nucleotides, the CDR3 is TGTGCCAGCAGTTTAGCGGGAGGGGGGCCCTACGAGCAGTACTTC. As protein: CASSLAGGGPYEQYF.

This chain uses TRBV6-1 with TRBJ1-1, with D possibly TRBD1 on 6 matching bases. Trimming stripped 2 bases from V and 6 bases from J, with 19 bases between. CDR3 size: 16 residues. Germline V CDR1 and CDR2: MNHNS, SASEGT. The DNA for the CDR3 is TGTGCCAGCAGTGAAATATATCGGGGGCGGTTGGCTGAAGCTTTCTTT. Translating gives CASSEIYRGRLAEAFF.

The CDR3: CAERGQVNTEAFF. In DNA, the CDR3 is TGTGCTGAAAGGGGGCAGGTGAACACTGAAGCTTTCTTT. The V gene is TRBV30, the J gene TRBJ1-1; 7 nucleotides match TRBD1. The germline CDR1 and CDR2 sequences are GTSNPN and SVGIG (reference sequence). The CDR3 has 13 residues.

The V gene is TRBV5-1, the J gene TRBJ2-1, with 9 bases fitting TRBD2. The CDR3 extends over 14 amino acids. Germline V CDR1 and CDR2: SGHRS, YFSETQ. V trimming: 2 bases; J trimming: 5 bases; junction bases outside the gene matches: 2. CDR3 sequence (DNA): TGCGCCAGCAGCTTCTCTAGCGGGAACAATGAGCAGTTCTTC. Its translation: CASSFSSGNNEQFF.

This clone was detected once. J is TRBJ2-3 and V is TRBV10-2; D unclear. CDR1 and CDR2 (germline): WSHSY, SAAADI. V lost 0 bases, J lost 2 bases, and 12 bases lay in between. The CDR3 extends over 16 amino acids. CDR3 loop: CASSESSHRATDTQYF. In DNA form, the CDR3 reads TGCGCCAGCAGTGAGTCTTCCCATCGGGCCACAGATACGCAGTATTTT.

This clone was detected only once. V usage is TRBV2 and J usage is TRBJ1-1; D unclear. Germline CDR1 and CDR2: SNHLY and FYNNEI. V was clipped by 4 bases and J by 0 bases, with 6 bases between them. The CDR3 sequence is 13 residues long. CDR3 in DNA: TGTGCCAGCAGTGGGGAAATGAACACTGAAGCTTTCTTT. Its translation is CASSGEMNTEAFF.